Below, 22 T cell receptor beta chains from the same sample are listed, as sequenced in a study of blood T cell repertoires in COVID-19. Clones were sequenced by immunoSEQ multiplex PCR, and TCRdb holds only the in-frame ones, with some missing. This table holds 120,000 to 150,000 clones, roughly 79% found once. The sequenced sample was peripheral blood. The receptors here all came from a man aged 50-60 years with active or convalescent COVID-19.

Only one count was recorded for this clone. This chain links TRBV7-2 with TRBJ1-6, with 9 bases matching TRBD1. Trimming at V came to 3 bases and at J to 9 bases, leaving 9 bases not matched to a gene. The CDR3 loop spans 16 amino acids. The germline V gene has CDR1 SGHTA and CDR2 FQGNSA. The CDR3: CASSLDRGRASSPLHF. The CDR3 coding sequence is TGTGCCAGCAGCTTGGACAGGGGAAGAGCAAGTTCACCCCTCCACTTT.

This clone was found a few times. Here the CDR3 DNA reads TGTGCCAGCTCAATGCAGGAAAATAATTCACCCCTCCACTTT. Encoded protein: CASSMQENNSPLHF. The genes are TRBV18 and TRBJ1-6, with D uncertain. Germline V CDR1 and CDR2: KGHSH, LQKENI. The CDR3 extends over 14 amino acids. V gave up 5 bases and J gave up 5 bases, with 10 bases separating them.

This chain links TRBV5-8 with TRBJ2-3, with D possibly being TRBD1 (6 bases). The germline V and J ends were trimmed by 3 bases and 6 bases, with 11 bases remaining between them. The CDR3 is 13 amino acids. CDR1 and CDR2 from the germline V gene are SGHTS and YDEGEE. The CDR3 sequence is CASSWSGADTQYF. The DNA of the CDR3 is TGTGCCAGCAGCTGGTCAGGGGCGGATACGCAGTATTTT.

This sequence joins TRBV7-8 and TRBJ2-7; D may be TRBD2 (5 bases). Deletions cut 1 base from V and 7 bases from J, with 14 bases between. Germline loops: CDR1 SGHVS, CDR2 FQNEAQ. CDR3 length: 14 amino acids. The CDR3 loop reads CASSLDRRTDEQYF. CDR3 DNA: TGTGCCAGCAGCTTAGACCGAAGGACTGATGAGCAGTACTTC.

V gene TRBV18 combines with J gene TRBJ2-5; 13 bases map to TRBD2. The CDR3 contains 16 residues. With 3 bases clipped from V and 4 bases from J, the junction kept 5 bases outside the gene matches. Germline loops: CDR1 KGHSH, CDR2 LQKENI. The CDR3 coding sequence is TGTGCCAGCTCACCTCGGACTAGCGGGAGTGGAGAGACCCAGTACTTC. It yields the protein CASSPRTSGSGETQYF.

The rearrangement links TRBV18 to TRBJ1-1, with 7 bases aligning to TRBD1. The CDR3 consists of 15 residues. J gave up 5 bases and V 1 base, and 7 bases lay outside the gene matches. Germline CDR1 and CDR2: KGHSH and LQKENI. The CDR3 DNA reads as TGTGCCAGCTCACCACTTGGGACAGCCGAGACTGAAGCTTTCTTT. Translation: CASSPLGTAETEAFF.

This chain uses TRBV9 with TRBJ1-4; TRBD1 is a possible D gene (6 bases). Germline lookup yields CDR1 SGDLS and CDR2 YYNGEE. The CDR3 consists of 13 residues. The ends were cut back, 5 bases at V and 6 bases at J, with 11 bases in the middle. The CDR3 sequence is CASSEAGDEKLFF. The CDR3 coding sequence is TGTGCCAGCAGTGAGGCAGGGGATGAAAAACTGTTTTTT.

The chain has TRBV4-2 and TRBJ2-5; the match to TRBD1 covers 8 bases. The V segment lost 1 base and the J segment 5 bases; nucleotides outside the gene matches: 9. The germline CDR1 and CDR2 sequences are LGHNA and YNFKEQ. This CDR3 comprises 16 residues. CDR3 in DNA: TGTGCCAGCAGCCAAGTGACAGGGGTAACCAGGGAGACCCAGTACTTC. Protein sequence: CASSQVTGVTRETQYF.

CDR3 nucleotides: TGTGCCAGCAGTTACACCCGGGTTTTAAACACCGGGGAGCTGTTTTTT. Translation gives CASSYTRVLNTGELFF. The chain carries TRBV6-5 and TRBJ2-2; no clear D. Germline-derived CDR1 and CDR2 are MNHEY and SVGAGI. Between the trimmed V and J ends, which lost 2 bases and 2 bases, there was a span of 12 bases. The CDR3 totals 16 residues.

The chain links TRBV5-1 to TRBJ1-6; D is ambiguous. This CDR3 region has 15 residues. Trimming took 7 bases from V and 6 from J, leaving 17 bases between them. Germline V gene lookup returns CDR1 SGHRS and CDR2 YFSETQ. CDR3 in amino acids: CASRPSGSGNSPLHF. The CDR3 coding sequence is TGCGCCAGCCGCCCTTCGGGTTCCGGTAATTCACCCCTCCACTTT.

This clone was detected only once. This chain uses TRBV27 with TRBJ2-7; 9 bases line up with TRBD1. V lost 5 bases and J lost 2; bases outside the gene matches: 7. From germline, CDR1 is MNHEY and CDR2 SMNVEV (reference sequence). The CDR3 length is 15 residues. The CDR3 bases are TGTGCCAGCAGTATTCGACAGGGGGTCCCCTACGAGCAGTACTTC. Its translation: CASSIRQGVPYEQYF.

The CDR3 sequence is CASRRTGGAGHF. Here the CDR3 DNA reads TGTGCCAGCAGACGAACAGGGGGCGCGGGACATTTT. The J gene is TRBJ1-5, the V gene TRBV12-3 or TRBV12-4, with 9 bases lining up with TRBD1. The CDR3 contains 12 residues. V trimming: 6 bases; J trimming: 16 bases; junction bases outside the gene matches: 10.

The rearrangement joins TRBV27 to TRBJ2-1; possible D gene TRBD1, 5 bases. This CDR3 is 15 amino acids long. Germline values: CDR1 MNHEY, CDR2 SMNVEV (reference sequence). The germline V and J ends were trimmed by 4 bases and 0 bases, with 10 bases remaining between them. The CDR3 here is CASSWGPSSYNEQFF. The CDR3 DNA reads TGTGCCAGCAGTTGGGGCCCGAGCTCCTACAATGAGCAGTTCTTC.

V is TRBV7-3 and J is TRBJ2-1, with 9 positions matching TRBD1. Germline values: CDR1 SGHTA, CDR2 FQGTGA. This CDR3 comprises 16 residues. After removal of 0 bases from V and 8 bases from J, the junction contained 8 bases not matched to a gene. DNA for the CDR3: TGTGCCAGCAGCTTAACCCCCGGGACAGGGTTTGATGAGCAGTTCTTC. Translated, it gives CASSLTPGTGFDEQFF.

The chain links TRBV28 to TRBJ1-1; D is uncertain. Per the germline V gene, CDR1 is MDHEN and CDR2 is SYDVKM. V lost 2 bases to trimming and J lost 3 bases, with 10 bases between them. The CDR3 covers 14 residues. The CDR3 DNA is TGTGCCAGCAGTTTAGAGGGATCGGACACTGAAGCTTTCTTT. This sequence encodes CASSLEGSDTEAFF.

This chain uses TRBV4-1 with TRBJ2-1, with 11 bases fitting TRBD2. This CDR3 contains 16 residues. V dropped 1 base and J dropped 7; count of bases not matched to a gene: 6. Germline CDR1 is MGHRA and CDR2 is YSYEKL. The CDR3 DNA reads TGCGCCAGCAGCCAAGGCCGAACTAGCGGGAGAAATGAGCAGTTCTTC. Its translation is CASSQGRTSGRNEQFF.

The chain joins TRBV20-1 to TRBJ2-7; 8 bases align to TRBD2. Per germline, CDR1 DFQATT and CDR2 SNEGSKA (reference sequence). The CDR3 consists of 14 residues. Unmatched junction bases numbered 6, after V lost 3 bases and J lost 2 bases. CDR3 nucleotides: TGCAGTGCTAGTGTGAGCGGGAGTCCCTACGAGCAGTACTTC. Its protein is CSASVSGSPYEQYF.

The chain has TRBV9 and TRBJ2-4; the match to TRBD2 covers 8 bases. CDR3 length equals 16 residues. The germline V gene encodes CDR1 SGDLS and CDR2 YYNGEE. V was pared by 3 bases and J by 0 bases, with 5 bases of the junction left unmatched. CDR3 DNA sequence: TGTGCCAGCAGCGCCTCTAGCGGGCTAGCCAAAAACATTCAGTACTTC. It translates to CASSASSGLAKNIQYF.

This chain joins TRBV5-1 and TRBJ1-4; D may be TRBD1 (5 bases). Trimming shortened V by 4 bases and J by 0 bases, and 13 bases separated the two germline ends. Germline CDR1 SGHRS, CDR2 YFSETQ. The CDR3 totals 16 residues. CDR3 DNA sequence: TGCGCCAGCAGCCCGGGACTCCTGACAACTAATGAAAAACTGTTTTTT. It is translated as CASSPGLLTTNEKLFF.

The chain uses TRBV2 and TRBJ2-2, with TRBD1 matching 9 bases. V dropped 4 bases and J dropped 7; count of bases not matched to a gene: 4. The CDR3 is 14 amino acids. CDR1 and CDR2 (germline): SNHLY, FYNNEI. For the CDR3, the DNA is TGTGCCAGCAGTGGGGACAGGGTCGGCGGGGAGCTGTTTTTT. Its protein is CASSGDRVGGELFF.

A few counts support this clone. The chain carries TRBV11-3 and TRBJ2-1; 10 bases fit TRBD2. Germline V gene lookup returns CDR1 SGHNT and CDR2 YENEEA. Trimming removed 5 bases from V and 12 bases from J; junction bases left unmatched: 4. There are 12 residues in the CDR3. CDR3 loop: CASSPSGRVQFF. In nucleotides, the CDR3 is TGTGCCAGCAGCCCAAGCGGGAGGGTGCAGTTCTTC. Drawing the rest from reference TRBV11-3 and TRBJ2-1, the complete variable domain is EAGVVQSPRYKIIEKKQPVAFWCNPISGHNTLYWYLQNLGQGPELLIRYENEEAVDDSQLPKDRFSAERLKGVDSTLKIQPAELGDSAVYLCASSPSGRVQFFGPGTRLTVL.

This clone came up once. CDR3 protein: CASSFGLAGAPYEQYF. CDR3 in DNA: TGTGCCAGCAGCTTTGGACTAGCGGGGGCCCCCTACGAGCAGTACTTC. This rearrangement joins TRBV7-2 to TRBJ2-7; 13 bases are shared with TRBD2. Unmatched junction bases numbered 4, after V lost 3 bases and J lost 2 bases. CDR1 SGHTA and CDR2 FQGNSA come from the germline V gene. The CDR3 is made up of 16 amino acids.